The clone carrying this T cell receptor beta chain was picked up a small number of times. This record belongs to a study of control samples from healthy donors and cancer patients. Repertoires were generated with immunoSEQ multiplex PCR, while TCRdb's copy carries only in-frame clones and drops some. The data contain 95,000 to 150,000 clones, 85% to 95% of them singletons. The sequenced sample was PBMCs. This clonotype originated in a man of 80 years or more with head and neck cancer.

As DNA, the CDR3 is TGTGCCAGCATCCCGGCCCCCCGGCCTTACAATGAGCAGTTCTTC. It specifies CASIPAPRPYNEQFF. J is TRBJ2-1 and V is TRBV5-8; no clear D. The ends were cut back, 6 bases at V and 4 bases at J, with 17 bases in the middle. Germline loops: CDR1 SGHTS, CDR2 YDEGEE. This CDR3 spans 15 amino acids.